This section outlines one T cell receptor (beta chain) sequence together with its context. The data were obtained in a study of spatial heterogeneity in lung cancer. TCRdb fed the 5' RACE reads into MiXCR, producing one record per CDR3 protein. Of tens of thousands of distinct CDR3 sequences in the sample, around 21% were seen once. CDR3 length: 14 residues. Losses at the gene ends were 6 bases for V and 4 bases for J; bases not matched to a gene: 5. Germline assignment: CDR1 MNHEY and CDR2 SVGEGT. As to time point: sample taken at primary tumor resection. Whole RNA obtained from tumor, nontumor lung or frozen PBMC underwent sequencing without sorting.

This chain links TRBV6-2 or TRBV6-3 with TRBJ2-2, with TRBD1 matching 7 bases. This TCR was recovered from a male donor with early-stage non-small cell lung cancer. This specimen was PBMCs, taken at surgery. CDR3 amino acids: CASRETGITGELFF. As DNA, the CDR3 is TGTGCCAGCAGGGAGACAGGGATCACCGGGGAGCTGTTTTTT.